This is a list of T cell receptor beta chains from one sample in a study of vaccination and CD4 T cells after COVID-19. Their antigen targets remain unknown. A single record per CDR3 protein comes from TCRdb applying MiXCR to the PCR reads. Of over 8,500 distinct CDR3 sequences listed, about 28% were seen once; the top ten hold about 23%. Sample: CD4+ T cells from blood, cultured in vitro. All receptors derive from a human donor in good health. Both conserved end residues are part of each CDR3. A D gene is named only where the DNA matches it firmly. Size is stated for part of the rows, as once, few or many counts, or as a class when the clone is expanded.

abundance: few; len: 14; v_gene: TRBV10-3; d_gene: .; j_gene: TRBJ2-7; CDR3nt: TGTGCCATCAGTGAACCCCCTAGCATCTACGAGCAGTACTTC; CDR3aa: CAISEPPSIYEQYF
abundance: .; len: 15; v_gene: TRBV5-1; d_gene: .; j_gene: TRBJ1-1; CDR3nt: TGCGCCAGCAGCTTGAGGGCAGGGCTGGGGACTGAAGCTTTCTTT; CDR3aa: CASSLRAGLGTEAFF
abundance: .; len: 15; v_gene: TRBV10-3; d_gene: .; j_gene: TRBJ2-1; CDR3nt: TGTGCCATCAGTGTCGGGACACCCACCTACAATGAGCAGTTCTTC; CDR3aa: CAISVGTPTYNEQFF
abundance: .; len: 15; v_gene: TRBV19; d_gene: TRBD1; j_gene: TRBJ1-2; CDR3nt: TGTGCCAGTAGTATCCTTGACAGGGGGGCCGGTGGCTACACCTTC; CDR3aa: CASSILDRGAGGYTF
abundance: .; len: 15; v_gene: TRBV29-1; d_gene: .; j_gene: TRBJ2-3; CDR3nt: TGCAGCGTTAGTCGATCGGGTATCGGCACAGATACGCAGTATTTT; CDR3aa: CSVSRSGIGTDTQYF
abundance: few; len: 15; v_gene: TRBV19; d_gene: TRBD1; j_gene: TRBJ1-2; CDR3nt: TGTGCCAGTAGTAGAACAGGACAGGGGGGCTATGGCTACACCTTC; CDR3aa: CASSRTGQGGYGYTF
abundance: .; len: 14; v_gene: TRBV7-2; d_gene: .; j_gene: TRBJ1-2; CDR3nt: TGTGCCAGCAGCTTAAGGGGGTTTGGCTATGGCTACACCTTC; CDR3aa: CASSLRGFGYGYTF
abundance: large; len: 18; v_gene: TRBV20-1; d_gene: TRBD1; j_gene: TRBJ1-5; CDR3nt: TGCAGTGCTAGAGATATACTGAAAGAACGACAGGGAAGCCAGCCCCAGCATTTT; CDR3aa: CSARDILKERQGSQPQHF
abundance: .; len: 16; v_gene: TRBV28; d_gene: .; j_gene: TRBJ1-2; CDR3nt: TGTGCCAGCAGTACCGTTCCCGGGGGAGCGGACTATGGCTACACCTTC; CDR3aa: CASSTVPGGADYGYTF
abundance: once; len: 17; v_gene: TRBV18; d_gene: TRBD2; j_gene: TRBJ2-1; CDR3nt: TGTGCCAGCTCACCACTTCCTAGCGGCTCTTCCTACAATGAGCAGTTCTTC; CDR3aa: CASSPLPSGSSYNEQFF
abundance: .; len: 15; v_gene: TRBV7-8; d_gene: TRBD2; j_gene: TRBJ2-3; CDR3nt: TGTGCCAGCAGCTCCGCGACTAGCCTCACAGATACGCAGTATTTT; CDR3aa: CASSSATSLTDTQYF
abundance: .; len: 13; v_gene: TRBV9; d_gene: TRBD1; j_gene: TRBJ1-1; CDR3nt: TGTGCCAGCAGCGTAGAGGGGGCAGGAGAAGCTTTCTTT; CDR3aa: CASSVEGAGEAFF
abundance: few; len: 17; v_gene: TRBV20-1; d_gene: TRBD2; j_gene: TRBJ2-7; CDR3nt: TGCAGTGCTAACCAGAGGGCCGCGGGCGGGAGGCCCAGGGAGCAGTACTTC; CDR3aa: CSANQRAAGGRPREQYF
abundance: .; len: 15; v_gene: TRBV20-1; d_gene: TRBD1; j_gene: TRBJ1-2; CDR3nt: TGCAGTGCCTCACCAGGGTGGACAGGGGTGGATGGCTACACCTTC; CDR3aa: CSASPGWTGVDGYTF
abundance: few; len: 15; v_gene: TRBV25-1; d_gene: .; j_gene: TRBJ2-3; CDR3nt: TGTGCCAGCAGTGGATCTGGATTCTTGCCAGATACGCAGTATTTT; CDR3aa: CASSGSGFLPDTQYF
abundance: few; len: 13; v_gene: TRBV30; d_gene: .; j_gene: TRBJ1-1; CDR3nt: TGTGCCTGGAGTCAACGGTGGCTAAGGGAAGCTTTCTTT; CDR3aa: CAWSQRWLREAFF
abundance: .; len: 14; v_gene: TRBV6-2/TRBV6-3; d_gene: .; j_gene: TRBJ1-5; CDR3nt: TGTGCCAGCAGTGATCGGACCTCAGGTCAGCCCCAGCATTTT; CDR3aa: CASSDRTSGQPQHF
abundance: .; len: 16; v_gene: TRBV19; d_gene: .; j_gene: TRBJ1-5; CDR3nt: TGTGCCAGTAGTATTTTCCACAGGAATAGCAATCAGCCCCAGCATTTT; CDR3aa: CASSIFHRNSNQPQHF
abundance: few; len: 13; v_gene: TRBV7-3; d_gene: .; j_gene: TRBJ2-2; CDR3nt: TGTGCCAGCAGCTTAGCTGCCACCGGGGAGCTGTTTTTT; CDR3aa: CASSLAATGELFF
abundance: .; len: 14; v_gene: TRBV7-2; d_gene: .; j_gene: TRBJ1-3; CDR3nt: TGTGCCAGCAGCTTAGGCGGGAATGGAAACACCATATATTTT; CDR3aa: CASSLGGNGNTIYF
abundance: .; len: 13; v_gene: TRBV20-1; d_gene: TRBD2; j_gene: TRBJ2-3; CDR3nt: TGCAGTGTACTAGCGGGAGGGAAAAATACGCAGTATTTT; CDR3aa: CSVLAGGKNTQYF
abundance: .; len: 13; v_gene: TRBV6-1; d_gene: .; j_gene: TRBJ2-3; CDR3nt: TGTGCCAGCCGGACTCCTAGCACAGATACGCAGTATTTT; CDR3aa: CASRTPSTDTQYF
abundance: .; len: 15; v_gene: TRBV20-1; d_gene: .; j_gene: TRBJ1-6; CDR3nt: TGCAGTGCTTCAAATAGGGTTTCCTATAATTCACCCCTCCACTTT; CDR3aa: CSASNRVSYNSPLHF
abundance: few; len: 11; v_gene: TRBV6-5; d_gene: .; j_gene: TRBJ1-2; CDR3nt: TGTGCCAGCAGTTTTCCGGATGGCTACACCTTC; CDR3aa: CASSFPDGYTF
abundance: few; len: 19; v_gene: TRBV27; d_gene: TRBD2; j_gene: TRBJ2-2; CDR3nt: TGTGCCAGCAGTTTAGGGACCGGACTAGCGGGAGGAACCTACGGGGAGCTGTTTTTT; CDR3aa: CASSLGTGLAGGTYGELFF
abundance: .; len: 15; v_gene: TRBV11-2; d_gene: TRBD1; j_gene: TRBJ2-7; CDR3nt: TGTGCCAGCAGCCCGGAGACAGGGCGCTCCTACGAGCAGTACTTC; CDR3aa: CASSPETGRSYEQYF
abundance: .; len: 16; v_gene: TRBV6-2/TRBV6-3; d_gene: .; j_gene: TRBJ2-1; CDR3nt: TGTGCCAGCAGGACCGAAAGAGGGACTTTCTACAATGAGCAGTTCTTC; CDR3aa: CASRTERGTFYNEQFF
abundance: few; len: 14; v_gene: TRBV25-1; d_gene: .; j_gene: TRBJ1-3; CDR3nt: TGTGCCAGCAGTGAACTGGGGGCCGGAAACACCATATATTTT; CDR3aa: CASSELGAGNTIYF
abundance: once; len: 19; v_gene: TRBV6-4; d_gene: TRBD1; j_gene: TRBJ2-6; CDR3nt: TGTGCCAGCAGTGTAGGGGGCCTTTTGGGGGCTCCTGGGGCCAACGTCCTGACTTTC; CDR3aa: CASSVGGLLGAPGANVLTF
abundance: .; len: 13; v_gene: TRBV6-1; d_gene: .; j_gene: TRBJ1-2; CDR3nt: TGTGCCAGCAGCAAAGACACTGTATATGGCTACACCTTC; CDR3aa: CASSKDTVYGYTF
abundance: .; len: 15; v_gene: TRBV11-1; d_gene: .; j_gene: TRBJ2-7; CDR3nt: TGTGCCAGCAGCGCACTCGGGCAGGGGAGTGGCGAGCAGTACTTC; CDR3aa: CASSALGQGSGEQYF
abundance: .; len: 15; v_gene: TRBV19; d_gene: .; j_gene: TRBJ1-6; CDR3nt: TGTGCCAGTAGTATAGGAGGGGAGCATAATTCACCCCTCCACTTT; CDR3aa: CASSIGGEHNSPLHF
abundance: .; len: 15; v_gene: TRBV19; d_gene: .; j_gene: TRBJ1-1; CDR3nt: TGTGCCAGTAGTACGGGGAATCGAAGACAAACTGAAGCTTTCTTT; CDR3aa: CASSTGNRRQTEAFF